This note documents a single T cell receptor (beta chain) sequence. Its antigen is not identified. Drawing of blood for sampling happened at baseline, at cycle 4 day 1, and at cycle 7 day 1. This CDR3 is 14 amino acids long. Trimming removed 5 bases from V and 3 bases from J; junction bases left unmatched: 5. Germline V CDR1 and CDR2: LNHNV, YYDKDF (reference sequence). The sample comes from a study of OX40 agonist ivuxolimab in advanced cancers. Study as a whole: Participants could have had prior anti-PD-1, anti-PD-L1 or anti-CTLA-4 therapy, and roughly 40% had some.

Overall study findings and caveats: At doses 0.1 to 3.0 mg/kg, CD4+ and CD8+ clones expanded.

The data were produced by immunoSEQ multiplex PCR, yet TCRdb's version contains in-frame clones alone and is incomplete. This table holds around 11,000 clones, around 80% found once. The sequencing here drew on CD4+ or CD8+ T cells sorted from blood, taken in a trial of the OX40 agonist ivuxolimab. This clonotype was obtained from an adult with an advanced solid tumor such as melanoma, head and neck, liver or kidney cancer. The chain recombines TRBV15 with TRBJ1-1; 8 nucleotides match TRBD1. The CDR3 loop is CATSGRGPDTEAFF. The CDR3 nucleotides are TGTGCCACCAGCGGCAGGGGGCCTGACACTGAAGCTTTCTTT.